A single sample gave rise to the 21 T cell receptor beta chains below, sequenced in a study of PD-1 blockade in classical Hodgkin lymphoma. TCRdb keeps only in-frame clones here, not all; method: immunoSEQ multiplex PCR. The data contain 75,000 to 100,000 clones, approximately 94% of them singletons. As to time point: cycle 4 day 1 (C4D1), after about 6 weeks of nivolumab. No patient escaped relapse after autologous stem cell transplantation, and brentuximab vedotin exposure varied. Sequencing was performed on peripheral blood mononuclear cells (PBMCs), taken before the fourth cycle of nivolumab. Source of these receptors: a human donor with classical Hodgkin lymphoma.

The chain links TRBV2 to TRBJ1-2; D perhaps matches TRBD1 (6 bases). Trimming shortened V by 5 bases and J by 5 bases, and 21 bases separated the two germline ends. The germline V gene encodes CDR1 SNHLY and CDR2 FYNNEI. CDR3 length: 16 amino acids. The CDR3 spells CASSPKPGGAGYGYTF. CDR3 nucleotide sequence: TGTGCCAGCAGTCCCAAACCTGGGGGCGCGGGGTATGGCTACACCTTC. Based on the CDR3 plus reference TRBV2 and TRBJ1-2, the full variable domain is EPEVTQTPSHQVTQMGQEVILRCVPISNHLYFYWYRQILGQKVEFLVSFYNNEISEKSEIFDDQFSVERPDGSNFTLKIRSTKLEDSAMYFCASSPKPGGAGYGYTFGSGTRLTVV.

The rearrangement uses TRBV5-1 and TRBJ2-2; 11 bases match TRBD1. Germline V gene sequence: CDR1 SGHRS, CDR2 YFSETQ. CDR3 length: 18 residues. V was pared by 0 bases and J by 5 bases, with 9 bases of the junction left unmatched. This chain's CDR3 is CASSLALPGTGGTGELFF. CDR3 DNA sequence: TGCGCCAGCAGCTTGGCCCTACCCGGGACAGGGGGAACCGGGGAGCTGTTTTTT.

V usage is TRBV9 and J usage is TRBJ1-1; a possible D gene is TRBD1 (6 bases). Trimming cost V 4 bases and J 6 bases, with 13 bases left between them. CDR1 is SGDLS and CDR2 is YYNGEE in the germline V gene. The CDR3 extends over 13 amino acids. As DNA, the CDR3 is TGTGCCAGCAGCCAGGGAACAGGGTCTGAAGCTTTCTTT. It encodes CASSQGTGSEAFF.

The V and J genes are TRBV28 and TRBJ2-7; possibly TRBD1 or TRBD2 for D (5 bases each). The CDR3 has 14 amino acids. Germline loops: CDR1 MDHEN, CDR2 SYDVKM. The V end lost 4 bases, the J end lost 0 bases, and 10 bases lay between the germline ends. The CDR3 loop reads CASSYGGVSYEQYF. The CDR3 DNA reads TGTGCCAGCAGTTATGGGGGAGTCTCCTACGAGCAGTACTTC.

This chain uses TRBV6-6 with TRBJ2-7, with D possibly called TRBD1 or TRBD2 (5 bases each). The CDR3 runs to 12 residues. With 2 bases removed from V and 5 bases from J, the gap between germline ends came to 7 bases. CDR1 and CDR2 (germline): MNHNY, SVGAGI (reference sequence). CDR3 loop: CASSYGGHEQYF. CDR3 nucleotide sequence: TGTGCCAGCAGTTACGGGGGACACGAGCAGTACTTC.

The chain combines TRBV28 with TRBJ2-7; 7 bases map to TRBD1. The V gene end was trimmed by 6 bases and the J gene end by 6 bases; junction bases not matched to a gene: 14. The CDR3 has 15 amino acids. Germline V CDR1 and CDR2: MDHEN, SYDVKM. CDR3 nucleotides: TGTGCCAGCAGCCTAAGGACAGGCCGAATCATCGAGCAGTACTTC. Its translation is CASSLRTGRIIEQYF.

The gene calls are TRBV5-1 and TRBJ2-5; D unclear. Per the germline V gene, CDR1 is SGHRS and CDR2 is YFSETQ. Trimming left V 0 bases short and J 4 bases short, with 10 bases between. The CDR3 sequence is 14 residues long. The DNA of the CDR3 is TGCGCCAGCAGCTTGGGCTCGACGAGAGAGACCCAGTACTTC. It specifies CASSLGSTRETQYF.

The rearrangement uses TRBV9 and TRBJ1-4, with 8 nucleotides matching TRBD1. V lost 3 bases to trimming and J lost 4 bases; unmatched junction nucleotides: 5. The germline V gene has CDR1 SGDLS and CDR2 YYNGEE. The CDR3 has 15 amino acids. CDR3 in DNA: TGTGCCAGCAGCGGAAGGACAGGGAGTAATGAAAAACTGTTTTTT. This encodes CASSGRTGSNEKLFF.

The chain links TRBV18 to TRBJ1-2, with D unresolved. Trimming removed 4 bases from V and 8 bases from J, with 11 bases in between. The length of the CDR3 is 12 residues. CDR1 is KGHSH and CDR2 is LQKENI in the germline V gene. CDR3 DNA sequence: TGTGCCAGCTCACTTTCAGGTGGCGGCTACACCTTC. Its translation is CASSLSGGGYTF.

The chain is built from TRBV6-6 and TRBJ2-1; 7 bases agree with TRBD1. V was clipped by 4 bases and J by 3 bases; unmatched bases: 6. The CDR3 length is 15 residues. CDR1 and CDR2 from the germline V gene are MNHNY and SVGAGI (reference sequence). The CDR3 DNA is TGTGCCAGCAGTTTCGAGGGACAGAACTACAATGAGCAGTTCTTC. Translation: CASSFEGQNYNEQFF.

V and J are TRBV4-2 and TRBJ2-1; 12 bases line up with TRBD2. After removal of 0 bases from V and 3 bases from J, the junction contained 0 bases not matched to a gene. The germline V gene encodes CDR1 LGHNA and CDR2 YNFKEQ. This CDR3 is 16 amino acids long. CDR3 nucleotides: TGTGCCAGCAGCCAAGAGGGACTAGCGGGCTACAATGAGCAGTTCTTC. Its translation: CASSQEGLAGYNEQFF.

This chain links TRBV19 with TRBJ2-2, with a tentative D call TRBD1 (6 bases). V shed 6 bases and J shed 1 base, with 15 bases lying between them. CDR1 and CDR2 from the germline V gene are LNHDA and SQIVND (reference sequence). CDR3 length equals 16 residues. The CDR3 nucleotides read TGTGCCAGTAGGGCAAGGACAGCACAGAACACCGGGGAGCTGTTTTTT. Its translation is CASRARTAQNTGELFF.

The chain joins TRBV19 to TRBJ2-5; D perhaps matches TRBD2 (5 bases). TRBJ2-7 matches the DNA end more closely, so the J call is doubtful. The CDR3 runs 16 residues. Germline CDR1 reads LNHDA; CDR2 reads SQIVND (reference sequence). The CDR3 DNA reads as TGTGCCAGTAGTCCCGCGTCGCCGAGGGCGCCCTACGAGCAGTACTTC. Amino acid sequence: CASSPASPRAPYEQYF.

This chain connects TRBV12-5 to TRBJ2-7; TRBD1 agrees at 11 bases. J gave up 3 bases and V 0 bases, and 13 bases lay outside the gene matches. CDR1 and CDR2 (germline): LGHNT, FRNRAP. The CDR3 is 19 residues long. DNA of the CDR3: TGTGCTAGTGGTTTGGTGTGGACAGGGGGCCAAGCGGAGGTCTACGAGCAGTACTTC. It is translated as CASGLVWTGGQAEVYEQYF.

This chain links TRBV7-2 with TRBJ2-7; TRBD2 matches at 7 bases. The CDR3 is made up of 16 amino acids. The germline V gene has CDR1 SGHTA and CDR2 FQGNSA. V shed 3 bases and J 0 bases; nucleotides not matched to a gene: 8. CDR3 residues: CASSFQLAHYSYEQYF. The CDR3 DNA reads as TGTGCCAGCAGCTTTCAACTAGCGCATTACTCCTACGAGCAGTACTTC. The full variable domain, its missing parts supplied by reference TRBV7-2 and TRBJ2-7, is GAGVSQSPSNKVTEKGKDVELRCDPISGHTALYWYRQSLGQGLEFLIYFQGNSAPDKSGLPSDRFSAERTGGSVSTLTIQRTQQEDSAVYLCASSFQLAHYSYEQYFGPGTRLTVT.

The chain combines TRBV18 with TRBJ1-2; 10 bases are a match to TRBD1. Germline CDR1 and CDR2: KGHSH and LQKENI. The CDR3 is made up of 17 amino acids. J gave up 2 bases and V 3 bases, and 9 bases lay outside the gene matches. CDR3 in amino acids: CASSPLAGTGENYGYTF. As DNA, the CDR3 is TGTGCCAGCTCACCTCTCGCCGGGACAGGGGAGAACTATGGCTACACCTTC.

This chain connects TRBV25-1 to TRBJ1-1; D unclear. The V end was cut by 2 bases, the J end by 5 bases, with 0 bases between. The CDR3 consists of 10 residues. From germline, CDR1 is MGHDK and CDR2 SYGVNS. For the CDR3, the DNA is TGTGCCAGCAGTGAAACTGAAGCTTTCTTT. Translation: CASSETEAFF.

The genes are TRBV10-2 and TRBJ2-1, with TRBD2 matching over 12 bases. The CDR3 extends over 15 amino acids. CDR1 and CDR2 from the germline V gene are WSHSY and SAAADI. The trim removed 6 bases at V and 2 bases at J, leaving 2 bases unmatched. CDR3 in amino acids: CASRLAGGPYNEQFF. The CDR3 DNA reads as TGCGCCAGCAGGCTAGCGGGAGGGCCCTACAATGAGCAGTTCTTC.

This rearrangement joins TRBV29-1 to TRBJ2-7, with 13 bases matching TRBD2. The V gene's germline CDR1 is SQVTM and CDR2 ANQGSEA. The ends lost 7 bases at V and 3 bases at J; junction bases unmatched: 3. There are 13 residues in the CDR3. The CDR3 is CSARLAGGYEQYF. For the CDR3, the DNA is TGCAGCGCCAGACTAGCGGGAGGCTACGAGCAGTACTTC.

V is TRBV6-1 and J is TRBJ2-7; D is perhaps TRBD1 (5 bases). V was cut by 3 bases and J by 4 bases, with 10 bases left in between. Looked up from germline, CDR1 is MNHNS and CDR2 is SASEGT. The CDR3 is made up of 13 amino acids. CDR3 in DNA: TGTGCCAGCAGTGACCAGGGTTGGTACGAGCAGTACTTC. Protein sequence: CASSDQGWYEQYF.

The chain is built from TRBV2 and TRBJ1-4; 7 bases are a match to TRBD1. The CDR3 extends over 15 amino acids. The J segment lost 7 bases and the V segment lost 6 bases, leaving 11 bases of the junction unmatched. Germline CDR1 reads SNHLY; CDR2 reads FYNNEI. The CDR3 sequence: CASRDTGVSGEKLFF. In DNA, the CDR3 is TGTGCCAGCAGGGATACAGGGGTTTCCGGTGAAAAACTGTTTTTT.